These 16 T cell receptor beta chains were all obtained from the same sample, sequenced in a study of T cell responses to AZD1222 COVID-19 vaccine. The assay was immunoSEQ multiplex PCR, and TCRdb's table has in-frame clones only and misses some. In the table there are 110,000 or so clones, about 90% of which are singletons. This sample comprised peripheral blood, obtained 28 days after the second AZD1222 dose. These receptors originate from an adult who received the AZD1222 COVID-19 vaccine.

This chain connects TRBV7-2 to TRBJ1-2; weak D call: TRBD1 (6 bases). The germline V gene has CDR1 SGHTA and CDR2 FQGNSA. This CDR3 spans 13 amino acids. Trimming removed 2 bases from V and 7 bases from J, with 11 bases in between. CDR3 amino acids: CASSLIQGTGYTF. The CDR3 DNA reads TGTGCCAGCAGCTTAATTCAGGGGACTGGCTACACCTTC.

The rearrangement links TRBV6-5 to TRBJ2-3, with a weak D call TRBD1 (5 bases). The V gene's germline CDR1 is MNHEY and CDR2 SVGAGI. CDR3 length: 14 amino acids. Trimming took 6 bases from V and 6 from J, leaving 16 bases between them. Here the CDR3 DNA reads TGTGCCAGCAGGGCCCGGACAAACCTGGATACGCAGTATTTT. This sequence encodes CASRARTNLDTQYF.

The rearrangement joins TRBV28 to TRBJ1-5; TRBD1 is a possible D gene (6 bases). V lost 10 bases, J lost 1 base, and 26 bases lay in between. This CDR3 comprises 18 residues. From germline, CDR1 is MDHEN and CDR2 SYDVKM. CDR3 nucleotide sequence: TGTGCCACCCTTTTCGGAAATTCGGGGGCGGTAAGCAATCAGCCCCAGCATTTT. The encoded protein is CATLFGNSGAVSNQPQHF.

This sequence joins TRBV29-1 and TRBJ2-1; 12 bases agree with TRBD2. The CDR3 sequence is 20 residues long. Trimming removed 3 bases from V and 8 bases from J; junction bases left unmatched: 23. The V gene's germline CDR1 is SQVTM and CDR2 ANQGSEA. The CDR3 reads CSVEEGPASGRALMIYEQFF. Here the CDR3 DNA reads TGCAGCGTTGAGGAGGGGCCGGCTAGCGGGAGGGCCCTTATGATCTATGAGCAGTTCTTC.

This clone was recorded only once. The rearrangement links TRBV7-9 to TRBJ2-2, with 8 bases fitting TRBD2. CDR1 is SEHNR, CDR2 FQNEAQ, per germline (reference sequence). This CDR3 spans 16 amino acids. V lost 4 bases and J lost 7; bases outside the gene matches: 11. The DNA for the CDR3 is TGTGCCAGCAGCTCCAATCGCGGGAGGTCGAGCGGGGAGCTGTTTTTT. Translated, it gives CASSSNRGRSSGELFF.

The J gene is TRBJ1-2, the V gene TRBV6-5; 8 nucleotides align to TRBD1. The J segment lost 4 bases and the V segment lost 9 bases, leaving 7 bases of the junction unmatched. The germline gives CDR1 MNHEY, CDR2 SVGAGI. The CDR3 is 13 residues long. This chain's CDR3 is CASGQGIIYGYTF. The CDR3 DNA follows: TGTGCCAGTGGACAGGGTATCATCTATGGCTACACCTTC.

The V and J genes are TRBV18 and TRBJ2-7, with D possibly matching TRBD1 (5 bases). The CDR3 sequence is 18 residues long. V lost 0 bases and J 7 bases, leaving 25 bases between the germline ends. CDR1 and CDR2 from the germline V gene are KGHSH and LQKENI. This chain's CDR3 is CASSPPFGLPGNYEEQYF. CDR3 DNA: TGTGCCAGCTCACCACCTTTCGGATTACCAGGGAACTACGAGGAGCAGTACTTC.

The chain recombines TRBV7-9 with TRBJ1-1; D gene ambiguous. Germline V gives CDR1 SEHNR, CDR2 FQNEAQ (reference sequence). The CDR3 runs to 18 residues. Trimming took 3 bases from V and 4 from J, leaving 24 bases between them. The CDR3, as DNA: TGTGCCAGCAGCTTTAGTCCCCGGGGAGATCGGGGAAGCACTGAAGCTTTCTTT. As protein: CASSFSPRGDRGSTEAFF.

The CDR3 is CASSREAGPYEQYF. DNA for the CDR3: TGTGCCAGCAGCCGAGAAGCGGGACCCTACGAGCAGTACTTC. This rearrangement joins TRBV6-5 to TRBJ2-7, with 7 nucleotides matching TRBD2. V shed 6 bases and J 2 bases; nucleotides not matched to a gene: 7. Germline V gene sequence: CDR1 MNHEY, CDR2 SVGAGI. The CDR3 sequence is 14 residues long.

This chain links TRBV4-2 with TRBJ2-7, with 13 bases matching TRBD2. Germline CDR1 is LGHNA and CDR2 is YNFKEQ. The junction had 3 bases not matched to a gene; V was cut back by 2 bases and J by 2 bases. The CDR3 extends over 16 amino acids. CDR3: CASSQQGLAGTYEQYF. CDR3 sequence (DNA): TGTGCCAGCAGCCAACAGGGACTAGCGGGGACCTACGAGCAGTACTTC.

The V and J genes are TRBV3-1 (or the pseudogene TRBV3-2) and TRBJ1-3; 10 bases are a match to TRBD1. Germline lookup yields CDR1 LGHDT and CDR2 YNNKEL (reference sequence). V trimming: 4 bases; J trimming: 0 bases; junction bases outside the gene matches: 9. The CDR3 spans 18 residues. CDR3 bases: TGTGCCAGCAGCCGCCGGGACAGGGGCCCTAGCTCTGGAAACACCATATATTTT. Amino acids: CASSRRDRGPSSGNTIYF.

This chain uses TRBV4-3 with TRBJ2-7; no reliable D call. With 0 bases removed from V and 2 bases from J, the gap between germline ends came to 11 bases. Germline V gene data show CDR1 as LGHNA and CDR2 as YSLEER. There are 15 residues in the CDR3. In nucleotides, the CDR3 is TGCGCCAGCAGCCAAGACCCGGGCGATCCCTACGAGCAGTACTTC. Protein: CASSQDPGDPYEQYF.

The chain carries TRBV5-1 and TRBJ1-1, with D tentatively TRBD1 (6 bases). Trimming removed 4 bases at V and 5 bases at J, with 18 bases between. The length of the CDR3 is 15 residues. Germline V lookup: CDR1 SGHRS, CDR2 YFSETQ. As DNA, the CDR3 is TGCGCCAGCAGCCTCGGATGGGAGGGGGGAACTGAAGCTTTCTTT. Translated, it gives CASSLGWEGGTEAFF.

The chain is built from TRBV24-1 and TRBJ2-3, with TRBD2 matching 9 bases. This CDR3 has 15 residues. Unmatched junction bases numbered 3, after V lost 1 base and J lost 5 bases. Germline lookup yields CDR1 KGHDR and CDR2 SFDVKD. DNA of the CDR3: TGTGCCACCAGTGATTTTGCGGGAGGGGAAGATACGCAGTATTTT. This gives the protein CATSDFAGGEDTQYF.

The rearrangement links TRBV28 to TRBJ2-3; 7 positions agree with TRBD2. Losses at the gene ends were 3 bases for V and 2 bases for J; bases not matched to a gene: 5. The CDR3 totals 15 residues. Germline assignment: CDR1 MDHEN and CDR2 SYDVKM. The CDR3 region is CASSLGRELTDTQYF. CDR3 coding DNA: TGTGCCAGCAGTTTGGGGCGGGAGCTCACAGATACGCAGTATTTT.

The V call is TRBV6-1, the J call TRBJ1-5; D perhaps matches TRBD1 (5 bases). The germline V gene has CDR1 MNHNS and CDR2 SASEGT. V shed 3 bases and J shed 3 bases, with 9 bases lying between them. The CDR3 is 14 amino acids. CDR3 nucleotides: TGTGCCAGCAGTGAGGGGGTTAACAATCAGCCCCAGCATTTT. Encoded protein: CASSEGVNNQPQHF.